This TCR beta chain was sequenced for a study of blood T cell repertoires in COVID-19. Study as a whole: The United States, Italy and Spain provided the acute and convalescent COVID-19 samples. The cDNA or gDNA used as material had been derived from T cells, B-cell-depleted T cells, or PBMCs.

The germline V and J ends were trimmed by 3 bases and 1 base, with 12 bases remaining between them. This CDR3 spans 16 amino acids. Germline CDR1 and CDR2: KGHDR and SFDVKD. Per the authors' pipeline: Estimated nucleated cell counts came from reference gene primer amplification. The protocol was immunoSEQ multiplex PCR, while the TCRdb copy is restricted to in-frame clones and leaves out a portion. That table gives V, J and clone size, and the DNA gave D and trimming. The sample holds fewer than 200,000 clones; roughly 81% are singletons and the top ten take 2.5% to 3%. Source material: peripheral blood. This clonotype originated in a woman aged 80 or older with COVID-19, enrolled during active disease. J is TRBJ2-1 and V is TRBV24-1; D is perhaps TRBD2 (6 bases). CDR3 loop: CATSDAALASYNEQFF. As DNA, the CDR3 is TGTGCCACCAGTGATGCCGCACTAGCATCCTACAATGAGCAGTTCTTC.